This T cell receptor (beta chain) was documented in a study of monozygotic twins with inflammatory bowel disease. The team made cDNA by running eight separate reactions for each sample. TCRdb reprocessed the 5' RACE reads and stores each CDR3 protein as one record, lacking DNA. The ten top clones account for approximately 2.4%, within a sample of some 440,000 distinct CDR3 sequences. In regard to this clonotype: What it binds is not known.

Study observations and caveats: Researchers report that IBD patients shared fewer clonotypes with others than healthy twins, especially amid disease activity.

The germline gives CDR1 DFQATT, CDR2 SNEGSKA (reference sequence). The CDR3 consists of 13 residues. The sample taken for sequencing was blood. The sequence was collected from a human donor with ulcerative colitis or Crohn's disease, or a healthy co-twin of an affected twin (not recorded which). V and J are TRBV20-1 and TRBJ2-7; the TRBD1 assignment by TCRdb is unverifiable without DNA. This CDR3 is CSARGPVQGEQYF.